This T cell receptor (beta chain) was documented in a study of blood T cells in healthy people across ages. PBMCs were isolated at a quantity of at least 6 million per sample. As for this clonotype: The antigen is not known.

Study-wide findings and caveats: Naive T cell percentage strongly correlated with TCR beta diversity. Higher diversity and more naive CD4+ cells were features of long-lived donors, compared to aged donors.

Then a second PCR, running about 6 to 12 cycles, was carried out with a sample-barcoded 5' primer and a J-beta primer mix. TCRdb reprocessed the 5' RACE reads via MiXCR and lists one record per CDR3 protein. This sample carries 1.4 million or so distinct CDR3 sequences, roughly 43% of them seen once, and the ten largest clones take less than 5%. The receptor's source is a woman between 18 and 29 years old in good health. Sample: blood.

This CDR3 reads CASSAGDRGNSPLHF. Here the CDR3 DNA reads TGTGCCAGCAGCGCCGGGGACAGGGGGAATTCACCCCTCCACTTT. The V call is TRBV11-1, the J call TRBJ1-6; 11 bases map to TRBD1. This CDR3 comprises 15 residues. V lost 5 bases, J lost 7 bases, and 4 bases stayed unmatched. Per the germline V gene, CDR1 is SGHAT and CDR2 is FQDESV (reference sequence).